The T cell receptor beta chain under discussion was sequenced for a study of T cell responses to AZD1222 COVID-19 vaccine. Unmatched junction bases numbered 5, after V lost 4 bases and J lost 8 bases. Per germline, CDR1 SGDLS and CDR2 YYNGEE. This CDR3 is built from 14 residues. The data were produced by immunoSEQ multiplex PCR, yet TCRdb's version contains in-frame clones alone and is incomplete. The data contain approximately 110,000 clones, roughly 90% of them singletons. This TCR was recovered from an adult in good health. Sample: peripheral blood, taken on day 0 of AZD1222 vaccination. V gene TRBV9 combines with J gene TRBJ2-2; 10 bases fit TRBD1. The CDR3 DNA sequence: TGTGCCAGCAGCCCCAAGGGACAGGGGGGGGAGCTGTTTTTT. Translated, it gives CASSPKGQGGELFF.